One sample yielded the 5 T cell receptor beta chains listed below, sequenced in a study of identical twins. Using its own MiXCR run on the 5' RACE reads, TCRdb lists one record per CDR3 protein. The sample lists 400,000 to 600,000 distinct CDR3 sequences, around 20% occurring once. This sample also appeared in a second study, on yellow fever vaccine responses in identical twins.

Source material: CD4+ T cells sorted from blood. The receptors shown here come from a woman under 30 in good health.

V is TRBV12-3 or TRBV12-4 and J is TRBJ1-6, with 8 bases identical to TRBD1. CDR3 size: 14 residues. The J segment lost 6 bases and the V segment lost 6 bases, leaving 4 bases of the junction unmatched. CDR3 sequence (DNA): TGTGCCAGCAGGACGACAGGGGTTAATTCACCCCTCCACTTT. Protein sequence: CASRTTGVNSPLHF.

This clonotype was observed a few times. Here the CDR3 DNA reads TGCGCCAGCAGCTCCCGGACTAGCGGGGGGGCAGGTGAGCAGTTCTTC. Translating it yields CASSSRTSGGAGEQFF. This rearrangement joins TRBV4-1 to TRBJ2-1; 15 bases align to TRBD2. V shed 5 bases, J shed 9 bases, and the junction held 8 bases outside the gene matches. CDR3 size: 16 residues. Germline lookup yields CDR1 MGHRA and CDR2 YSYEKL.

The sample holds many counts of this clonotype. The rearrangement joins TRBV20-1 to TRBJ2-7, with TRBD2 matching over 8 bases. Germline values: CDR1 DFQATT, CDR2 SNEGSKA (reference sequence). With V trimmed by 6 bases and J by 4 bases, 5 bases remained unmatched. This CDR3 is built from 12 residues. Written as DNA, the CDR3 is TGCAGTGCCCTGCGGGGGGCTTACGAGCAGTACGTC. As protein: CSALRGAYEQYV.

This clonotype was seen more than once but under ten times. The V gene is TRBV12-3 or TRBV12-4, the J gene TRBJ1-5; 7 bases are shared with TRBD1. The ends lost 5 bases at V and 2 bases at J; junction bases unmatched: 6. The CDR3 has 15 residues. Written as DNA, the CDR3 is TGTGCCAGCAGTGCAAACAGGGGTGGCAATCAGCCCCAGCATTTT. Residues: CASSANRGGNQPQHF.

V usage is TRBV12-3 or TRBV12-4 and J usage is TRBJ1-1; the D is unclear. The germline V and J ends were trimmed by 6 bases and 4 bases, with 15 bases remaining between them. This CDR3 is built from 14 residues. The chain's CDR3 is CASRDLAQSTEAFF. CDR3 sequence (DNA): TGTGCCAGCAGGGATCTGGCGCAGAGCACTGAAGCTTTCTTT.